This T cell receptor beta chain was obtained from a study of blood T cells in healthy people across ages. Overall study: Template-switching capture recovered about one barcoded beta molecule per two T cells.

Points on this clonotype: Its antigen is currently unknown.

Findings and limits, study-wide: There was no known CMV status for donors, so expanded clonotype changes were possibly confounded.

The people who gave samples were healthy Caucasians from Russia, aged roughly 6 to 100. The second PCR ran roughly 7 to 12 cycles with a sample-barcoded 5' primer and J-beta primers. TCRdb called the 5' RACE reads again in MiXCR, with one record for every CDR3 protein. This table has some 1.4 million distinct CDR3 sequences, 35% to 45% appearing once. The sample comprised blood. This sequence originates from a woman between 18 and 30 years old in good health.

The CDR3 DNA sequence: TGTGCCAGCAGCCCTCGACCGGGACTAGCGGACGGTTTACTACGGAATGAGCAGTTCTTC. This encodes CASSPRPGLADGLLRNEQFF. The chain carries TRBV7-9 and TRBJ2-1; 11 positions agree with TRBD2. CDR1 is SEHNR and CDR2 is FQNEAQ in the germline V gene (reference sequence). Trimming took 5 bases from V and 7 from J; bases not matched to a gene: 22. The CDR3 is made up of 20 amino acids.